This T cell receptor (beta chain) emerged from a study of blood T cell repertoires in COVID-19. In the study overall: PBMCs, B-cell-depleted T cells, or T cells were the source of the cDNA or gDNA that made up the material.

The CDR3 spans 16 residues. Looked up from germline, CDR1 is LNHDA and CDR2 is SQIVND (reference sequence). The V end was cut by 3 bases, the J end by 0 bases, with 14 bases between. TCRdb keeps only in-frame clones here, not all; method: immunoSEQ multiplex PCR. This table holds roughly 150,000 clones, approximately 91% found once. Sequenced material: peripheral blood. The TCR sequence derives from a man aged 18 to 29 with acute or convalescent COVID-19. V and J are TRBV19 and TRBJ1-2; D may be TRBD1 (5 bases). CDR3 amino acids: CASSMGAGWTNYGYTF. For the CDR3, the DNA is TGTGCCAGTAGTATGGGTGCAGGGTGGACTAACTATGGCTACACCTTC.